This TCR beta chain was profiled in a study of T cells in localized non-small cell lung cancer. Study observations and caveats: For the top 100 tumor clones, a median around 61 also appeared in adjacent lung. Uninvolved adjacent lung showed the highest T cell clonality, exceeding tumor. Patients showing higher blood T cell density tended to see longer overall survival.

Using immunoSEQ multiplex PCR, the repertoire was profiled, and TCRdb retains in-frame clones only, with some absent. The table lists 40,000 to 65,000 clones, roughly 83% of them singletons. This clone was recorded a few times. Its cognate antigen is unknown. Trimming shortened V by 8 bases and J by 5 bases, and 9 bases separated the two germline ends. The CDR3 has 11 residues. Germline CDR1 reads MNHNS; CDR2 reads SASEGT. Sample: peripheral blood mononuclear cells, taken before any cancer treatment. This clonotype was obtained from a man aged 35 to 69 with stage III lung adenocarcinoma. This chain links TRBV6-1 with TRBJ2-5, with TRBD2 as a possible D gene (6 bases). The CDR3: CASREQETQYF. In DNA form, the CDR3 reads TGTGCCAGCCGGGAGCAGGAGACCCAGTACTTC.